The source of this T cell receptor beta chain is a study of blood T cell repertoires in COVID-19. Study overall: Collection of acute and convalescent COVID-19 samples took place in the United States, Italy and Spain. From T cells, B-cell-depleted T cells, or PBMCs came the material, which was cDNA or gDNA.

Per germline, CDR1 SGHRS and CDR2 YFSETQ. After removal of 0 bases from V and 4 bases from J, the junction contained 4 bases not matched to a gene. This CDR3 region has 16 residues. Original methodology: Nucleated cell counts were estimated from reference gene primer amplification. Profiling relied on immunoSEQ multiplex PCR, and the TCRdb table lists in-frame clones only, not all of them. That table gives V, J and clone size, and the DNA gave D and trimming. Among 140,000 to 150,000 clones listed, approximately 86% were seen once. This sequence was found in a man between 65 and 79 years old with acute or convalescent COVID-19. The V call is TRBV5-1, the J call TRBJ1-3, with TRBD1 identical over 10 bases. The material sequenced was peripheral blood. The CDR3 nucleotides are TGCGCCAGCAGCTTGGCCGGGACAGGGGCAGGAAACACCATATATTTT. Encoded protein: CASSLAGTGAGNTIYF.